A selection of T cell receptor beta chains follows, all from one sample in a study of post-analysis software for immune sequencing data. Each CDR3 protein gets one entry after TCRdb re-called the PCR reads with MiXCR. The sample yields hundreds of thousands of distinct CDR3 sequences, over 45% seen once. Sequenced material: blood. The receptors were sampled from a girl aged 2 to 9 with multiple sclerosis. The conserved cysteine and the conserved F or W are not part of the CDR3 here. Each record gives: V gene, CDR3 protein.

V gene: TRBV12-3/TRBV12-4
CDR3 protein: ASSLYGNTDTQY

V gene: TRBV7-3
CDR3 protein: ASSPGSHTQY

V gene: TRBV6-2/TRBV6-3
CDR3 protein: ASRLAGLSYNEQF

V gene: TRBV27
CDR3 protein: ASSSPRLAEFTDTQY

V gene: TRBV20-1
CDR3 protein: SASGTGGVEQY

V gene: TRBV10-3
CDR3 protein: AISGGLTGVYEQY

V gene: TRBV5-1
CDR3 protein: ASSWRDPRGATQY

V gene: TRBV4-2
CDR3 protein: ASSQDGSWGASYNEQF

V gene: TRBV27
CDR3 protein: ASSLGGTAYNEQF

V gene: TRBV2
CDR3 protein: ASSESSSTDTQY

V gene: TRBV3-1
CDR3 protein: ASSHGANSYNEQF

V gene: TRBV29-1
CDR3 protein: SVPGREREDTQY

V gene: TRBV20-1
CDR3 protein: SASTGDYEQY

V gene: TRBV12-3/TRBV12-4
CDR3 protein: ASSPWGGSGRARYNEQF

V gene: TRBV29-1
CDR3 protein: SAGTAPNNDEQF

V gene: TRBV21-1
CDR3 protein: ASSNGAGQETQY

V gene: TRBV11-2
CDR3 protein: ASSFLRGPSSTDTQY

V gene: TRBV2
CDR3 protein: ASSGPPGSLATSYEQY

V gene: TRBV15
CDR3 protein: ATSRERGNEQY

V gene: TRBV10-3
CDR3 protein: AISEAIDPDTQY

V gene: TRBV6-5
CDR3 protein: ASSYSPTGAYEQY

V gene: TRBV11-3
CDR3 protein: ASSRLGDSAYEQY

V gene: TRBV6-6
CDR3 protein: ASSYRASSYNEQF

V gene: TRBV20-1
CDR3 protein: SARSGTGQPQH

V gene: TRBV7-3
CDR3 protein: ASSLGRRASGRPHNNYNEQF

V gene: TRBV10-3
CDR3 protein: AIRGVSSTDTQY